This TCR beta chain was sequenced during a study of human T cells and chemical hapten exposure. This clonotype showed up just a few times. From the RACE reads, TCRdb called clonotypes with MiXCR, one entry per CDR3 protein. The repertoire holds some 54,000 distinct CDR3 sequences, around 9.5% seen once, with approximately 1.8% in the top ten. This CDR3 region has 14 residues. Germline loops: CDR1 SGHTA, CDR2 FQGNSA. Trimming cost V 5 bases and J 7 bases; bases outside gene matches: 3. Stated time point: patch test 2, 6 weeks after DPC sensitization. Treatment defined: therapeutic diphenylcyclopropenone sensitization with weekly scalp DPC. Alopecia patients, 18 to 70 years old and DPC-suitable, served as donors.

The V and J genes are TRBV7-2 and TRBJ1-4; 11 bases map to TRBD1. This sequence originates from a woman aged 50 to 60 with alopecia areata. Some clones in this sample may be carry-over from other donors' samples. Here the sequenced sample was whole blood, taken in connection with sensitization to the hapten diphenylcyclopropenone (DPC). The CDR3 DNA reads as TGTGCCAGCAGCCGGGACAGGGGGTCTGAAAAACTGTTTTTT. Encoded protein: CASSRDRGSEKLFF.